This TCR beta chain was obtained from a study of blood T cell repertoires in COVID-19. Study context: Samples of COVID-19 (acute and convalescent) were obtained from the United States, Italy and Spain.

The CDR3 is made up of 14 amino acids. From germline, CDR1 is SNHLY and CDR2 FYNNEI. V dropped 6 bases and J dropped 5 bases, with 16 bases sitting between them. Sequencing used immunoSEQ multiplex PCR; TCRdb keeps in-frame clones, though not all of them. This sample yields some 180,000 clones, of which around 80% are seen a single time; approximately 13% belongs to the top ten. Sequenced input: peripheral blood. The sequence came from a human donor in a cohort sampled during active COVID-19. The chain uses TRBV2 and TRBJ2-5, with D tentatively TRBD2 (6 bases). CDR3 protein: CASRKGLEGETQYF. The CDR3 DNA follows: TGTGCCAGCAGGAAGGGACTGGAAGGGGAGACCCAGTACTTC. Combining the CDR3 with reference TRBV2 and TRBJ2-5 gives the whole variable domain EPEVTQTPSHQVTQMGQEVILRCVPISNHLYFYWYRQILGQKVEFLVSFYNNEISEKSEIFDDQFSVERPDGSNFTLKIRSTKLEDSAMYFCASRKGLEGETQYFGPGTRLLVL.